The T cell receptor beta chain described here comes from a study of T cell repertoires in cytomegalovirus infection. Study summary: Indications came from public TCR beta signatures; they pointed to CMV infection and to a matching HLA type.

As concerns this clonotype: Its antigen is currently unknown.

Germline assignment: CDR1 MDHEN and CDR2 SYDVKM. CDR3 length: 13 amino acids. The V segment lost 1 base and the J segment 13 bases; nucleotides outside the gene matches: 6. Using its own MiXCR run on the reads, TCRdb lists one record per CDR3 protein. The sample includes around 100,000 distinct CDR3 sequences, more than 20% seen only once; the top ten take approximately 39%. Regarding the study as a whole: Across the ex vivo response, the dominant clonotypes were HLA-C-restricted CMV-specific TCR beta clonotypes. Based on cumulative public TCR beta family frequency, carriers of CMV plus the relevant HLA were identified.

The receptor was isolated from a human donor in good health (CMV status not recorded). Some clones in this sample may be carry-over from other donors' samples. The V gene is TRBV28, the J gene TRBJ2-1; 8 nucleotides align to TRBD2. The sequencing input was CD8+ T cells from PBMCs. CDR3 DNA sequence: TGTGCCAGCAGTTTATTCCCCAGGACTAGCCAGTTCTTC. Its protein is CASSLFPRTSQFF.